The sequence of this T cell receptor beta chain was determined in a study of shared clonotypes between healthy human individuals. About the research overall: Aged between 18 and 49, the donors were two women and a few men.

It was across several immunoSEQ plates that each subset's genomic DNA was evenly split. Some clones are missing from TCRdb's copy, which holds only in-frame ones; the method was immunoSEQ multiplex PCR. The data hold over 2 million clones, with 95% observed a single time. A note on this clone: Its antigen is unknown. At the DNA level, this CDR3 is encoded by other sequences in the same sample as well.

The CDR3 length is 15 residues. Trimming pared 4 bases from V and 4 bases from J, leaving 14 bases between. Per the germline V gene, CDR1 is MNHEY and CDR2 is SMNVEV (reference sequence). General observations from the study: The expectation was that sequencing depth would affect clonotype sharing among donors. Clonotype sharing across a few donors was observed for about 5.2% of naive CD4 clonotypes.

The sequenced material came from naive CD4+ T cells sorted from blood. The subset: CD45RA+ positively selected. The sequence derives from a man aged 18 to 30 in good health. V is TRBV27 and J is TRBJ1-5, with D maybe TRBD1 (6 bases). The CDR3 DNA reads as TGTGCCAGCAGTTCCTCCGGGGGGGCGAATCAGCCCCAGCATTTT. Translating it yields CASSSSGGANQPQHF.